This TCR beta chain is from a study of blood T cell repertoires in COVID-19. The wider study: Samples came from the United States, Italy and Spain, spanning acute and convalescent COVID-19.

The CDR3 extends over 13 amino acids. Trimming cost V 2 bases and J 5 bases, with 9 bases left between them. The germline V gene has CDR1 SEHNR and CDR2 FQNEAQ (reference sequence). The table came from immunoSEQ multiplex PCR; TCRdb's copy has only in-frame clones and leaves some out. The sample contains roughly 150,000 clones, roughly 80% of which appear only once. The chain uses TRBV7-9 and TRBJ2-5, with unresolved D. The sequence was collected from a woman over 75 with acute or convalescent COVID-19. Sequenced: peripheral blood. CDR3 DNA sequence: TGTGCCAGCAGCTTACTGGCTTGGGAGACCCAGTACTTC. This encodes CASSLLAWETQYF.